One sample yielded the 19 T cell receptor beta chains listed below, sequenced in a study of blood T cells in healthy people across ages. A second PCR, run for about 6 to 11 cycles, used a sample-barcoded 5' primer plus a J-beta primer mix. TCRdb passed the 5' RACE reads through MiXCR, listing each CDR3 protein once. The data show fewer than 1 million distinct CDR3 sequences, roughly 44% seen once. The sequenced sample consisted of blood. These receptors originate from a man in his 60s in good health.

The chain links TRBV6-1 to TRBJ2-2; 8 bases are a match to TRBD1. The CDR3 runs to 16 residues. Germline V gene lookup returns CDR1 MNHNS and CDR2 SASEGT. The V segment lost 2 bases and the J segment 4 bases; nucleotides outside the gene matches: 6. CDR3 coding DNA: TGTGCCAGCAGTGAAAAGGAGACAGGGGTCACCGGGGAGCTGTTTTTT. Protein product: CASSEKETGVTGELFF.

This rearrangement joins TRBV7-3 to TRBJ2-2; D is perhaps TRBD1 (5 bases). Trimming left V 1 base short and J 1 base short, with 16 bases between. CDR1 and CDR2 from the germline V gene are SGHTA and FQGTGA. The CDR3 has 18 residues. This CDR3 is CASSLNKGERRNTGELFF. CDR3 DNA: TGTGCCAGCAGCTTAAATAAAGGGGAACGAAGGAACACCGGGGAGCTGTTTTTT.

This clonotype has ten or more counts. The chain links TRBV20-1 to TRBJ2-3, with 7 bases lining up with TRBD1. The CDR3 has 15 amino acids. J lost 6 bases, V lost 0 bases, and 9 bases had no gene match. Germline V lookup: CDR1 DFQATT, CDR2 SNEGSKA (reference sequence). CDR3 protein: CSARDYRDRADTQYF. The CDR3 nucleotides read TGCAGTGCTAGAGATTACCGGGACAGAGCCGATACGCAGTATTTT.

This clonotype was picked up one time. The rearrangement links TRBV4-3 to TRBJ1-6; D remains unclear. CDR1 and CDR2 (germline): LGHNA, YSLEER. The CDR3 is made up of 16 amino acids. V was shortened by 0 bases and J by 7 bases, with 13 bases between the two germline ends. CDR3 in amino acids: CASSQEGRAVNSPLHF. The CDR3 nucleotides are TGCGCCAGCAGCCAAGAGGGAAGGGCTGTGAATTCACCCCTCCACTTT.

CDR3 DNA: TGTGCCAGCAGCCCCCAAGGGGCCTCCTCCTACGAGCAGTACTTC. It specifies CASSPQGASSYEQYF. The genes are TRBV9 and TRBJ2-7; D possibly corresponds to TRBD1 (5 bases). Trimming took off 4 bases at V and 0 bases at J, with 14 bases between the two ends. Germline V CDR1 and CDR2: SGDLS, YYNGEE. The CDR3 consists of 15 residues.

Details on this clonotype: A much more abundant neighbour one base away suggests this may be a read error. The gene calls are TRBV29-1 and TRBJ2-4; 9 nucleotides align to TRBD1. TRBJ2-7 explains the end of the DNA better; the J call may be wrong. CDR3 length: 15 amino acids. Germline V gene lookup returns CDR1 SQVTM and CDR2 ANQGSEA. The CDR3 region is CSVTYPGQGTHEQYF. CDR3 sequence (DNA): TGCAGCGTAACCTATCCGGGACAGGGAACCCACGAGCAGTACTTC.

V usage is TRBV20-1 and J usage is TRBJ2-3; D is uncertain. With 2 bases removed from V and 0 bases from J, the gap between germline ends came to 9 bases. Looked up from germline, CDR1 is DFQATT and CDR2 is SNEGSKA (reference sequence). The CDR3 runs to 14 residues. The CDR3, as DNA: TGCAGTGCTAGAAAGACCACAAGCACAGATACGCAGTATTTT. Its translation: CSARKTTSTDTQYF.

The chain links TRBV5-1 to TRBJ1-2; D gene uncertain. The CDR3 is 16 residues long. Germline V gene data show CDR1 as SGHRS and CDR2 as YFSETQ. Trimming took off 0 bases at V and 0 bases at J, with 12 bases between the two ends. The CDR3 DNA reads as TGCGCCAGCAGCTTGGGACACGAGATTCCTAACTATGGCTACACCTTC. This codes for CASSLGHEIPNYGYTF.

This clonotype was found a few times. The chain links TRBV6-1 to TRBJ2-1; 9 positions agree with TRBD1. Trimming cost V 1 base and J 7 bases; bases outside gene matches: 8. The germline CDR1 and CDR2 sequences are MNHNS and SASEGT. This CDR3 has 16 amino acids. In DNA, the CDR3 is TGTGCCAGCAGTGAAGGTCTCGGGACAGGGTTGAATGAGCAGTTCTTC. This codes for CASSEGLGTGLNEQFF.

The rearrangement links TRBV11-3 to TRBJ2-1; 11 nucleotides align to TRBD2. The CDR3 contains 16 residues. The trim removed 2 bases at V and 3 bases at J, leaving 3 bases unmatched. The germline gives CDR1 SGHNT, CDR2 YENEEA. The CDR3 spells CASSLRSGGGYNEQFF. In DNA, the CDR3 is TGTGCCAGCAGCTTACGTAGCGGGGGGGGCTACAATGAGCAGTTCTTC. The full variable domain, with the rest looked up from reference TRBV11-3 and TRBJ2-1, is EAGVVQSPRYKIIEKKQPVAFWCNPISGHNTLYWYLQNLGQGPELLIRYENEEAVDDSQLPKDRFSAERLKGVDSTLKIQPAELGDSAVYLCASSLRSGGGYNEQFFGPGTRLTVL.

The chain uses TRBV15 and TRBJ2-7; D remains unclear. Trimming shortened V by 0 bases and J by 7 bases, and 10 bases separated the two germline ends. From germline, CDR1 is LNHNV and CDR2 YYDKDF (reference sequence). The CDR3 has 13 residues. Written as DNA, the CDR3 is TGTGCCACCAGCAGAGATACAATGAATGAGCAGTACTTC. Encoded protein: CATSRDTMNEQYF.

The rearrangement links TRBV11-2 to TRBJ2-5, with 13 bases that match TRBD2. CDR1 SGHAT and CDR2 FQNNGV come from the germline V gene. V lost 5 bases to trimming and J lost 0 bases; unmatched junction nucleotides: 3. The CDR3 has 16 amino acids. CDR3 in amino acids: CASSGLAGAYQETQYF. The CDR3 nucleotides read TGTGCCAGCAGCGGACTAGCGGGGGCATACCAAGAGACCCAGTACTTC. Combining the CDR3 with reference TRBV11-2 and TRBJ2-5 gives the whole variable domain EAGVAQSPRYKIIEKRQSVAFWCNPISGHATLYWYQQILGQGPKLLIQFQNNGVVDDSQLPKDRFSAERLKGVDSTLKIQPAKLEDSAVYLCASSGLAGAYQETQYFGPGTRLLVL.

The chain couples TRBV27 to TRBJ2-7, with D perhaps matching TRBD1 (6 bases). From germline, CDR1 is MNHEY and CDR2 SMNVEV (reference sequence). This CDR3 contains 15 residues. Trimming shortened V by 4 bases and J by 5 bases, and 18 bases separated the two germline ends. CDR3 region: CASSCLQTGCHEQYF. The CDR3 DNA sequence: TGTGCCAGCAGTTGCCTACAGACAGGCTGCCACGAGCAGTACTTC.

In this sample, this clonotype turned up a few times. The gene calls are TRBV4-2 and TRBJ2-1, with D tentatively TRBD1 or TRBD2 (6 bases each). V dropped 1 base and J dropped 4 bases, with 14 bases sitting between them. Per the germline V gene, CDR1 is LGHNA and CDR2 is YNFKEQ. The CDR3 totals 16 residues. The CDR3 loop is CASSQVGQGTYNEQFF. In nucleotides, the CDR3 is TGTGCCAGCAGCCAAGTCGGGCAGGGGACTTACAATGAGCAGTTCTTC.

This chain connects TRBV7-2 to TRBJ1-2; 7 bases are shared with TRBD1. The V gene end was trimmed by 1 base and the J gene end by 8 bases; junction bases not matched to a gene: 13. The germline V gene has CDR1 SGHTA and CDR2 FQGNSA. CDR3 length: 16 residues. CDR3 DNA sequence: TGTGCCAGCAGCTTAGGAGGGGCGACAGGGAGAAGCGGCTACACCTTC. Translation gives CASSLGGATGRSGYTF. Based on the CDR3 plus reference TRBV7-2 and TRBJ1-2, the full variable domain is GAGVSQSPSNKVTEKGKDVELRCDPISGHTALYWYRQSLGQGLEFLIYFQGNSAPDKSGLPSDRFSAERTGGSVSTLTIQRTQQEDSAVYLCASSLGGATGRSGYTFGSGTRLTVV.

The chain employs TRBV7-2 and TRBJ1-1; 10 bases agree with TRBD1. CDR3 length: 14 amino acids. V was pared by 5 bases and J by 10 bases, with 10 bases of the junction left unmatched. Germline values: CDR1 SGHTA, CDR2 FQGNSA. The CDR3 loop reads CASSPTGGGFGAFF. As DNA, the CDR3 is TGTGCCAGCAGCCCGACAGGGGGCGGTTTCGGAGCTTTCTTT.

The chain carries TRBV6-2 or TRBV6-3 and TRBJ2-7; D possibly corresponds to TRBD1 (5 bases). This CDR3 has 12 residues. Trimming removed 6 bases from V and 3 bases from J, with 9 bases in between. Germline CDR1 MNHEY, CDR2 SVGEGT. The DNA for the CDR3 is TGTGCCAGCAGCTCAGGGATCTACGAGCAGTACTTC. Protein: CASSSGIYEQYF.

This chain uses TRBV3-1 with TRBJ1-6; 8 nucleotides align to TRBD1. V lost 1 base to trimming and J lost 9 bases; unmatched junction nucleotides: 2. Germline CDR1 and CDR2: LGHDT and YNNKEL (reference sequence). The CDR3 is made up of 14 amino acids. The CDR3 loop reads CASSQGQGSSPLHF. The DNA of the CDR3 is TGTGCCAGCAGCCAAGGACAGGGGAGTTCACCCCTCCACTTT.

This clonotype has a handful of counts. The J gene is TRBJ2-1, the V gene TRBV2, with 13 bases lining up with TRBD2. J lost 10 bases, V lost 6 bases, and 9 bases had no gene match. The germline gives CDR1 SNHLY, CDR2 FYNNEI. This CDR3 is 15 amino acids long. The CDR3 DNA is TGTGCCAGCAGCCTTACTAGCGGGGGGGTGCAAGAGCAGTTCTTC. Translating gives CASSLTSGGVQEQFF.